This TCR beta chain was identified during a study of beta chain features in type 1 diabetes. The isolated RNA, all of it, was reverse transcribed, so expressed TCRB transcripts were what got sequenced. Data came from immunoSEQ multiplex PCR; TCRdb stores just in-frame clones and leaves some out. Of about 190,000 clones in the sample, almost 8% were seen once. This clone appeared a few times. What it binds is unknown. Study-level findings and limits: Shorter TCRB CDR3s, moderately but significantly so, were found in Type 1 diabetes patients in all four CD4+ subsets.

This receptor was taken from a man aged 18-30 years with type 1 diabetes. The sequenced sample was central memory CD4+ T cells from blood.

The CDR3 reads CASQALGWSGENIQYF. The CDR3 DNA is TGTGCCAGTCAAGCGTTAGGATGGTCAGGGGAAAACATTCAGTACTTC. V is TRBV28 and J is TRBJ2-4, with D maybe TRBD1 (6 bases). The CDR3 is 16 amino acids. Trimming left V 9 bases short and J 5 bases short, with 23 bases between. Germline lookup yields CDR1 MDHEN and CDR2 SYDVKM.